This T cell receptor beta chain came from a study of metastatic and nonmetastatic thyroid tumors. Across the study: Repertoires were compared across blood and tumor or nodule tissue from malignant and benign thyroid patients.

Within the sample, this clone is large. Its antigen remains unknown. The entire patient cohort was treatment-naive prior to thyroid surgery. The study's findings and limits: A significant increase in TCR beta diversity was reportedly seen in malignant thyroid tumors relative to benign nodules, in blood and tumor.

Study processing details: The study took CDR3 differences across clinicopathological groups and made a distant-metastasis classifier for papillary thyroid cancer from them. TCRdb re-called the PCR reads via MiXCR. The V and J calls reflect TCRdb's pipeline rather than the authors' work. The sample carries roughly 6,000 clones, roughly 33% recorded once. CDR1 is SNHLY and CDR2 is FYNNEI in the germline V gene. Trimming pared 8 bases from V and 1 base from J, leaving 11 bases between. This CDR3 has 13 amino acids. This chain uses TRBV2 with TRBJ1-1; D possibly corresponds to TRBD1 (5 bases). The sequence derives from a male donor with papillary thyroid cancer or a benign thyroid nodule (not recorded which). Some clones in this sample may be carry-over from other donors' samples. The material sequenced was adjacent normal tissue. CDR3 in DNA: TGTGCCAGCCAAGACAGTAAGAACACTGAAGCTTTCTTT. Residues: CASQDSKNTEAFF.